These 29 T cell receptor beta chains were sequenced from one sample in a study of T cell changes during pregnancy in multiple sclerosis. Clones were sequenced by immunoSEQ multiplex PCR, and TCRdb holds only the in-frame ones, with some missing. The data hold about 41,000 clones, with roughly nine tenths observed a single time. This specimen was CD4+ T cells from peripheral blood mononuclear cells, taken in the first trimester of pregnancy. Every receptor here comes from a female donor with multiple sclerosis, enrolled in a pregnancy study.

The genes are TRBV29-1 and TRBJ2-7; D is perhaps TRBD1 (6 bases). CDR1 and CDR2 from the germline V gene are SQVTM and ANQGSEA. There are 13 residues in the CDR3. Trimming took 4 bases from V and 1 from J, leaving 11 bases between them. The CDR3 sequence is CSVGTVHSYEQYF. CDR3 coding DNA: TGCAGCGTTGGGACAGTTCATTCCTACGAGCAGTACTTC.

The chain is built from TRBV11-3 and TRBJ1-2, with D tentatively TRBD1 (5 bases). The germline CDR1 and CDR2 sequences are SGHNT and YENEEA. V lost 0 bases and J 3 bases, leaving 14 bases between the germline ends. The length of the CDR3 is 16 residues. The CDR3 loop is CASSLEGRGGDYGYTF. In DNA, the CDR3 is TGTGCCAGCAGCTTAGAAGGTCGGGGAGGGGACTATGGCTACACCTTC.

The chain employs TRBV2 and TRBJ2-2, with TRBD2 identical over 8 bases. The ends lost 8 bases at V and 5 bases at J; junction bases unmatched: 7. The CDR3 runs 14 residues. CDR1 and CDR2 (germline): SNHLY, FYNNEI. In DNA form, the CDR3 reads TGTGCCAGCGGACGACTAGCGAGGACCGGGGAGCTGTTTTTT. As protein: CASGRLARTGELFF.

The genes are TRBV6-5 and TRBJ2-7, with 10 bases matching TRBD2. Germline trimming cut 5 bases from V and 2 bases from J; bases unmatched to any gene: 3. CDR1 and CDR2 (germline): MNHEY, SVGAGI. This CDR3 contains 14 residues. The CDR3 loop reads CASSASGSTYEQYF. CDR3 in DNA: TGTGCCAGCAGTGCTAGCGGGAGCACCTACGAGCAGTACTTC.

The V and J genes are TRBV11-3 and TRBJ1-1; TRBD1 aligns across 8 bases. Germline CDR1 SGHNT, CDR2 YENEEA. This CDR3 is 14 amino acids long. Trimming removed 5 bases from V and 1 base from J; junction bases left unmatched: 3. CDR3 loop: CASSPQGGNTEAFF. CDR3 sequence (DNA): TGTGCCAGCAGCCCACAGGGGGGGAACACTGAAGCTTTCTTT.

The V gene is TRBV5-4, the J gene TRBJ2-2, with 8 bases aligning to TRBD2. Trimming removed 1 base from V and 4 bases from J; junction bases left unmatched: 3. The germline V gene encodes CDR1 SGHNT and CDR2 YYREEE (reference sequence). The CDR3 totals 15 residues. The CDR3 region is CASSLKAGATGELFF. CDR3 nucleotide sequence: TGTGCCAGCAGCTTGAAAGCGGGAGCCACCGGGGAGCTGTTTTTT.

The CDR3 DNA follows: TGTGCCAGCAGCGTGGAGAGGACAGATACGCAGTATTTT. Translated, it gives CASSVERTDTQYF. V is TRBV5-5 and J is TRBJ2-3; D uncertain. Trimming removed 4 bases at V and 3 bases at J, with 9 bases between. The CDR3 loop spans 13 amino acids. Looked up from germline, CDR1 is SGHKS and CDR2 is YYEKEE (reference sequence). The full variable domain, completed using reference TRBV5-5 and TRBJ2-3, is DAGVTQSPTHLIKTRGQQVTLRCSPISGHKSVSWYQQVLGQGPQFIFQYYEKEERGRGNFPDRFSARQFPNYSSELNVNALLLGDSALYLCASSVERTDTQYFGPGTRLTVL.

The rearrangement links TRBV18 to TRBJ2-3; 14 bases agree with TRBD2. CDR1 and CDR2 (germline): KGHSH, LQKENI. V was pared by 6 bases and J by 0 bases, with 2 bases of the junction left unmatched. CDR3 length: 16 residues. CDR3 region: CASSRLAGGSTDTQYF. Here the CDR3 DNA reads TGTGCCAGCTCTCGACTAGCGGGAGGGAGCACAGATACGCAGTATTTT.

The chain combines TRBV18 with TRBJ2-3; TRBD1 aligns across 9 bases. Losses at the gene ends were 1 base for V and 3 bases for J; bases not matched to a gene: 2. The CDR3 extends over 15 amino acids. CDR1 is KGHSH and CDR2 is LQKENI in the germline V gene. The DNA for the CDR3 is TGTGCCAGCTCACCACGGGGGACAGGGACAGATACGCAGTATTTT. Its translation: CASSPRGTGTDTQYF.

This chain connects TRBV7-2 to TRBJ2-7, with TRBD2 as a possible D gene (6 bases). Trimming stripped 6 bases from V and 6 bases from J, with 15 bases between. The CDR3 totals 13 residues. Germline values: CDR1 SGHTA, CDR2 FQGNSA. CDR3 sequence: CASRGGRAPEQYF. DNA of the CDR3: TGTGCCAGCAGGGGGGGAAGAGCCCCCGAGCAGTACTTC.

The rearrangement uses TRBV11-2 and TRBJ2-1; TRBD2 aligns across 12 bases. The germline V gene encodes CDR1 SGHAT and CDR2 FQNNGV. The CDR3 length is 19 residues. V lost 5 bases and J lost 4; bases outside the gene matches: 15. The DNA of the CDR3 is TGTGCCAGCAGCCCTAGACCAGGACTAGCGGGACATAAATACAATGAGCAGTTCTTC. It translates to CASSPRPGLAGHKYNEQFF.

The CDR3 loop is CASSFPSGRNTGELFF. The CDR3 nucleotides read TGTGCCAGCAGCTTCCCTAGCGGGCGGAACACCGGGGAGCTGTTTTTT. The rearrangement links TRBV7-3 to TRBJ2-2, with TRBD2 identical over 8 bases. The CDR3 has 16 residues. CDR1 is SGHTA and CDR2 is FQGTGA in the germline V gene. Trimming cost V 3 bases and J 1 base; bases outside gene matches: 4.

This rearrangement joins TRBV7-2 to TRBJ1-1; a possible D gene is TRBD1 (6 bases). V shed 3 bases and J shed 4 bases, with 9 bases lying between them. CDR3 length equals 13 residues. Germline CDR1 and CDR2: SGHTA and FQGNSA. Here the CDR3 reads CASSFRGRTEAFF. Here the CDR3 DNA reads TGTGCCAGCAGCTTCAGGGGACGCACTGAAGCTTTCTTT. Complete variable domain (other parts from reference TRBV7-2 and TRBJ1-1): GAGVSQSPSNKVTEKGKDVELRCDPISGHTALYWYRQSLGQGLEFLIYFQGNSAPDKSGLPSDRFSAERTGGSVSTLTIQRTQQEDSAVYLCASSFRGRTEAFFGQGTRLTVV.

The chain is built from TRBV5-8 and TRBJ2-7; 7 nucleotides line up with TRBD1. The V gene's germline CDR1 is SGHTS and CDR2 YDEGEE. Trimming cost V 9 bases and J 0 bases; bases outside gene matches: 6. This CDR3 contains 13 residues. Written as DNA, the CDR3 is TGTGCCATCCGGGACAGCAGCTCCTACGAGCAGTACTTC. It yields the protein CAIRDSSSYEQYF.

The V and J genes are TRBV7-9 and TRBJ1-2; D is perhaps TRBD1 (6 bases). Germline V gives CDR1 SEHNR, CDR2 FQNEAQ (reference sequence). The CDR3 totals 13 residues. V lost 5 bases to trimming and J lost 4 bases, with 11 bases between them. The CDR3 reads CASSPTGRYGYTF. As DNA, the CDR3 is TGTGCCAGCAGCCCGACAGGTCGCTATGGCTACACCTTC. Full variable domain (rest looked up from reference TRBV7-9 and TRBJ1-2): DTGVSQNPRHKITKRGQNVTFRCDPISEHNRLYWYRQTLGQGPEFLTYFQNEAQLEKSRLLSDRFSAERPKGSFSTLEIQRTEQGDSAMYLCASSPTGRYGYTFGSGTRLTVV.

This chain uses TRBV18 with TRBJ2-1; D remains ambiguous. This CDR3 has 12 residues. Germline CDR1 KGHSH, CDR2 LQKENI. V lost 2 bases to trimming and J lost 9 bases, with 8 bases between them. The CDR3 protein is CASSPFGGEQFF. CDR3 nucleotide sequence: TGTGCCAGCTCACCATTCGGTGGTGAGCAGTTCTTC.

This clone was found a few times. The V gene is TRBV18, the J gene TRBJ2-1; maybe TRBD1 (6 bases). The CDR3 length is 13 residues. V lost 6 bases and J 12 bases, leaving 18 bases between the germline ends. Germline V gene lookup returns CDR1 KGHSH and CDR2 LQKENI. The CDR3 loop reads CASSPDSLGGQFF. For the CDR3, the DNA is TGTGCCAGCTCTCCTGACTCTTTAGGGGGGCAGTTCTTC.

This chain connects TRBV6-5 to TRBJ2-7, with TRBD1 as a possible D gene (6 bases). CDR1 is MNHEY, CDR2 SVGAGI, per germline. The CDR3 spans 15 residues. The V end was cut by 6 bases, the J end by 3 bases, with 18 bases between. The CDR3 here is CASRTPRQGSYEQYF. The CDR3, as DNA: TGTGCCAGCAGAACCCCTCGGCAGGGGAGCTACGAGCAGTACTTC.

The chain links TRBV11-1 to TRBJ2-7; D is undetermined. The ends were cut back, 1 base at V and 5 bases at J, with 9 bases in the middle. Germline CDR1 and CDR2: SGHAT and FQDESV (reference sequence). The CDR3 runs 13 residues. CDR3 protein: CASSLEVYHEQYF. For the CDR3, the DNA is TGTGCCAGCAGCTTAGAAGTCTACCACGAGCAGTACTTC.

CDR3 protein: CASSLELAGGRANVLTF. The DNA for the CDR3 is TGTGCCAGCAGCTTAGAGTTGGCGGGAGGGAGGGCCAACGTCCTGACTTTC. The chain uses TRBV7-9 and TRBJ2-6; TRBD2 agrees at 9 bases. V was clipped by 1 base and J by 5 bases; unmatched bases: 6. The CDR3 covers 17 residues. Germline values: CDR1 SEHNR, CDR2 FQNEAQ (reference sequence).

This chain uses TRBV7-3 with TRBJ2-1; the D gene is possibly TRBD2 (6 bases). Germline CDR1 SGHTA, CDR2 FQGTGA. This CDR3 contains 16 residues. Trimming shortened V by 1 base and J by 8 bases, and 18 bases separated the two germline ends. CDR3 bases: TGTGCCAGCAGCTTAAGGCGGGCTAGCGATGGGTATGAGCAGTTCTTC. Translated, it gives CASSLRRASDGYEQFF.

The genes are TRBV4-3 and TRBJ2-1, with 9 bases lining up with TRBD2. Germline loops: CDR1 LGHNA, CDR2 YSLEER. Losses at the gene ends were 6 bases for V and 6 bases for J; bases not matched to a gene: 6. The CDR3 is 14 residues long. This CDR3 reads CASSLIAGVNEQFF. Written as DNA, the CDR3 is TGCGCCAGCAGTCTTATAGCGGGAGTCAATGAGCAGTTCTTC.

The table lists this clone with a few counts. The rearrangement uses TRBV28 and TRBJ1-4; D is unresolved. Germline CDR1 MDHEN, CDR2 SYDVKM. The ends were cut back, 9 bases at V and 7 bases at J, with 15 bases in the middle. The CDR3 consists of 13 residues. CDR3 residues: CASTQWSGEKLFF. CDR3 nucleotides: TGTGCCAGTACTCAGTGGTCAGGTGAAAAACTGTTTTTT.

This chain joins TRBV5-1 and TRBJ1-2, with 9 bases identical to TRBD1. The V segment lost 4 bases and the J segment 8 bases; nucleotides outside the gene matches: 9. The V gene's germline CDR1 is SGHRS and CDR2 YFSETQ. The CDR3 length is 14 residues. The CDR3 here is CASSEGQGQRGYTF. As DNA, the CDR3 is TGCGCCAGCAGCGAGGGACAGGGACAGCGGGGCTACACCTTC. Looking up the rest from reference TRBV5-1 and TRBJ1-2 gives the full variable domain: KAGVTQTPRYLIKTRGQQVTLSCSPISGHRSVSWYQQTPGQGLQFLFEYFSETQRNKGNFPGRFSGRQFSNSRSEMNVSTLELGDSALYLCASSEGQGQRGYTFGSGTRLTVV.

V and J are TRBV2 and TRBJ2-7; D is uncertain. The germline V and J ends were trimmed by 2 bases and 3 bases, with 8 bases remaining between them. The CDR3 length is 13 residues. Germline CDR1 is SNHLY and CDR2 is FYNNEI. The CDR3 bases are TGTGCCAGCAGTGAAAAAGCCTACTACGAGCAGTACTTC. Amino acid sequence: CASSEKAYYEQYF.

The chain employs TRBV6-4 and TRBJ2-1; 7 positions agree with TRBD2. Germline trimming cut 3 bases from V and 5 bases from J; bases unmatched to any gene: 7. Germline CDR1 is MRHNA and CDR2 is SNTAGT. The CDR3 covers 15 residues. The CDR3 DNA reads TGTGCCAGCAGTGAGGGAGCGGGACGGGACAATGAGCAGTTCTTC. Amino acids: CASSEGAGRDNEQFF.

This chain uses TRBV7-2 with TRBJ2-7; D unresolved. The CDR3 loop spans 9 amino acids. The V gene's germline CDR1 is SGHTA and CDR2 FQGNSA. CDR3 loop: CANSYEQYF. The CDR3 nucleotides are TGTGCTAACTCCTACGAGCAGTACTTC.

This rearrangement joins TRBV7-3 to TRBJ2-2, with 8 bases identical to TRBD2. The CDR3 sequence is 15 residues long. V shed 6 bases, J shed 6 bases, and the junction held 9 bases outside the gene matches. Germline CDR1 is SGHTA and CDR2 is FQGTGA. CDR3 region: CASSGSGGRAGELFF. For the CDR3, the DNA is TGTGCCAGCAGTGGGTCGGGGGGGCGCGCCGGGGAGCTGTTTTTT. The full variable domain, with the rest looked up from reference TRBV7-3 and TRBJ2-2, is GAGVSQTPSNKVTEKGKYVELRCDPISGHTALYWYRQSLGQGPEFLIYFQGTGAADDSGLPNDRFFAVRPEGSVSTLKIQRTERGDSAVYLCASSGSGGRAGELFFGEGSRLTVL.

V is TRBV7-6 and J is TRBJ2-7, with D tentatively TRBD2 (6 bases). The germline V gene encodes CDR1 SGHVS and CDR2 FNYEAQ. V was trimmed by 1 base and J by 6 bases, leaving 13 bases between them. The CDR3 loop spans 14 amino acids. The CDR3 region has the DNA TGTGCCAGCAGCTTAGGTCGGGGGAGGACCGAGCAGTACTTC. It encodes CASSLGRGRTEQYF.